These 32 T cell receptor beta chains originate from one sample sequenced in a study of blood T cell repertoires in COVID-19 (TCRdb year 2020). The library was obtained by the immunoSEQ multiplex PCR assay. TCRdb obtained this table from immuneACCESS and retained in-frame rearrangements with V and J assigned. These tables miss some clones; where compared with another copy, unresolved V genes account for less than half of the shortfall, and the remainder is unexplained. The sample includes roughly 38,000 clones, with around four fifths observed a single time. The top ten clones comprise 13% to 15% of the sample. Sequences were obtained from peripheral blood. These receptors all come from a human donor in a cohort sampled during active COVID-19.

The V call is TRBV7-9, the J call TRBJ1-5, with a weak D call TRBD1 (5 bases). The germline V and J ends were trimmed by 0 bases and 4 bases, with 16 bases remaining between them. Germline CDR1 is SEHNR and CDR2 is FQNEAQ (reference sequence). This CDR3 comprises 17 residues. The CDR3 nucleotides are TGTGCCAGCAGCTTAGCGCTGGGAGGAGGGGAGAATCAGCCCCAGCATTTT. This codes for CASSLALGGGENQPQHF.

Turning to this clone: The junction does not match germline at one end; this may be a read error. The CDR3 DNA is TGTGTCAGCAGGAAACAGGGGGCGCAGAGTGAGCAGTTCTTC. Protein: CVSRKQGAQSEQFF. V gene TRBV7-8 combines with J gene TRBJ2-1; TRBD1 aligns across 9 bases. CDR1 is SGHVS and CDR2 is FQNEAQ in the germline V gene. CDR3 length: 14 residues.

This chain links TRBV10-3 with TRBJ1-2; 7 bases fit TRBD1. CDR3 length: 13 amino acids. Germline CDR1 reads ENHRY; CDR2 reads SYGVKD. V shed 6 bases and J 10 bases; nucleotides not matched to a gene: 11. CDR3 sequence reads: CAIRQGPGGNYTF. DNA for the CDR3: TGTGCCATCAGACAGGGGCCCGGGGGAAACTACACCTTC.

The V and J genes are TRBV5-6 and TRBJ2-5; D perhaps matches TRBD1 (8 bases). With 2 bases removed from V and 4 bases from J, the gap between germline ends came to 12 bases. Germline lookup yields CDR1 SGHDT and CDR2 YYEEEE. The CDR3 covers 14 residues. The DNA of the CDR3 is TGTGCCAGCAGCTTTTACAGGGGGGGAGAGACCCAGTACTTC. This codes for CASSFYRGGETQYF.

V gene TRBV7-8 combines with J gene TRBJ1-2, with 9 bases matching TRBD1. V lost 6 bases and J lost 4; bases outside the gene matches: 6. Per the germline V gene, CDR1 is SGHVS and CDR2 is FQNEAQ. CDR3 length: 14 amino acids. Here the CDR3 reads CASRSGQGPYGYTF. The CDR3 region has the DNA TGTGCCAGCAGATCGGGACAGGGCCCCTATGGCTACACCTTC.

J is TRBJ2-5 and V is TRBV6-1; 9 nucleotides match TRBD2. J was trimmed by 2 bases and V by 3 bases; bases with no gene match: 1. CDR1 is MNHNS and CDR2 is SASEGT in the germline V gene. The CDR3 has 14 amino acids. The CDR3 spells CASSDLAGQETQYF. The CDR3 DNA follows: TGTGCCAGCAGTGATCTAGCGGGGCAAGAGACCCAGTACTTC.

This clone has just a few counts. V and J are TRBV2 and TRBJ2-2, with 9 bases identical to TRBD2. V lost 7 bases, J lost 6 bases, and 6 bases stayed unmatched. Germline V gives CDR1 SNHLY, CDR2 FYNNEI. CDR3 size: 14 residues. This chain's CDR3 is CASNVGGGAGELFF. The CDR3 DNA reads TGTGCCAGCAATGTTGGCGGGGGGGCCGGGGAGCTGTTTTTT.

The chain employs TRBV11-3 and TRBJ1-2; the D is unclear. Trimming removed 0 bases from V and 4 bases from J, with 6 bases in between. CDR1 is SGHNT, CDR2 YENEEA, per germline. This CDR3 contains 13 residues. The CDR3 protein is CASSLDGPYGYTF. DNA of the CDR3: TGTGCCAGCAGCTTAGACGGTCCCTATGGCTACACCTTC.

This clone was recorded a few times. Other DNA sequences from this sample encode an identical CDR3 as well. V usage is TRBV3-1 (or the pseudogene TRBV3-2) and J usage is TRBJ1-6, with D tentatively TRBD1 (6 bases). Germline assignment: CDR1 LGHDT and CDR2 YNNKEL (reference sequence). The CDR3 length is 14 residues. The V end lost 3 bases, the J end lost 7 bases, and 10 bases lay between the germline ends. The CDR3 region is CASSQNRENSPLHF. CDR3 in DNA: TGTGCCAGCAGCCAGAACAGGGAGAATTCACCCCTCCACTTT.

The chain employs TRBV6-5 and TRBJ1-4; 7 bases are shared with TRBD1. V gave up 6 bases and J gave up 7 bases; unmatched junction bases: 11. Germline CDR1 MNHEY, CDR2 SVGAGI. The CDR3 loop spans 15 amino acids. In DNA, the CDR3 is TGTGCCAGCAGCCGACAGGGTTCCATTATTGAAAAACTGTTTTTT. Translated, it gives CASSRQGSIIEKLFF.

In this sample, this clone turned up once. DNA of the CDR3: TGTGCCAGTCGACTAGCGGGGGCTGTCGAGCAGTACTTC. The encoded protein is CASRLAGAVEQYF. The chain combines TRBV19 with TRBJ2-7; 12 bases match TRBD2. After removal of 8 bases from V and 6 bases from J, the junction contained 5 bases not matched to a gene. The CDR3 is 13 residues long. CDR1 LNHDA and CDR2 SQIVND come from the germline V gene (reference sequence).

The chain couples TRBV27 to TRBJ1-2, with 8 bases that match TRBD1. The CDR3 runs to 13 residues. Germline V gives CDR1 MNHEY, CDR2 SMNVEV (reference sequence). J was trimmed by 5 bases and V by 2 bases; bases with no gene match: 1. CDR3 region: CASSLRQGYGYTF. The CDR3 DNA reads as TGTGCCAGCAGTTTACGACAGGGGTATGGCTACACCTTC.

This sequence joins TRBV2 and TRBJ1-5; tentatively, D is TRBD1 (6 bases). Trimming stripped 3 bases from V and 1 base from J, with 10 bases between. The CDR3 is 15 amino acids. The germline gives CDR1 SNHLY, CDR2 FYNNEI. The CDR3 here is CASSEGARSNQPQHF. CDR3 nucleotide sequence: TGTGCCAGCAGTGAGGGGGCGCGGAGCAATCAGCCCCAGCATTTT. Complete variable domain (other parts from reference TRBV2 and TRBJ1-5): EPEVTQTPSHQVTQMGQEVILRCVPISNHLYFYWYRQILGQKVEFLVSFYNNEISEKSEIFDDQFSVERPDGSNFTLKIRSTKLEDSAMYFCASSEGARSNQPQHFGDGTRLSIL.

This clone was observed once. CDR3 loop: CASSSDRAKETQYF. The CDR3 DNA follows: TGTGCCAGCAGCTCCGACAGGGCGAAAGAGACCCAGTACTTC. The chain recombines TRBV7-2 with TRBJ2-5; 7 nucleotides match TRBD1. J was trimmed by 3 bases and V by 4 bases; bases with no gene match: 5. The V gene's germline CDR1 is SGHTA and CDR2 FQGNSA. The CDR3 has 14 amino acids.

This chain links TRBV4-3 with TRBJ2-1, with a weak D call TRBD2 (5 bases). V was shortened by 4 bases and J by 7 bases, with 11 bases between the two germline ends. Per the germline V gene, CDR1 is LGHNA and CDR2 is YSLEER. CDR3 length: 13 residues. The CDR3 spells CASSRGLMNEQFF. Here the CDR3 DNA reads TGCGCCAGCAGCCGAGGACTTATGAATGAGCAGTTCTTC.

The chain is built from TRBV5-1 and TRBJ2-3, with 12 bases matching TRBD2. The CDR3 totals 16 residues. CDR1 and CDR2 (germline): SGHRS, YFSETQ. With 4 bases clipped from V and 4 bases from J, the junction kept 7 bases outside the gene matches. The CDR3 protein is CASSTSLAGGPDTQYF. The CDR3 nucleotides are TGCGCCAGCAGCACATCACTAGCGGGGGGTCCAGATACGCAGTATTTT.

The chain links TRBV6-5 to TRBJ2-1; 9 bases agree with TRBD1. This CDR3 has 15 amino acids. J lost 9 bases, V lost 2 bases, and 8 bases had no gene match. Germline-derived CDR1 and CDR2 are MNHEY and SVGAGI. Written as DNA, the CDR3 is TGTGCCAGCAGTTACCGGGACAGGGAGAGTGGTGAGCAGTTCTTC. This encodes CASSYRDRESGEQFF.

The rearrangement links TRBV18 to TRBJ1-3, with 10 bases aligning to TRBD1. There are 18 residues in the CDR3. J gave up 1 base and V 2 bases, and 8 bases lay outside the gene matches. CDR1 and CDR2 (germline): KGHSH, LQKENI. This CDR3 is CASSPSTGGAGSGNTIYF. The CDR3 DNA follows: TGTGCCAGCTCACCATCGACAGGGGGCGCTGGGTCTGGAAACACCATATATTTT. Drawing the rest from reference TRBV18 and TRBJ1-3, the complete variable domain is NAGVMQNPRHLVRRRGQEARLRCSPMKGHSHVYWYRQLPEEGLKFMVYLQKENIIDESGMPKERFSAEFPKEGPSILRIQQVVRGDSAAYFCASSPSTGGAGSGNTIYFGEGSWLTVV.

This rearrangement joins TRBV19 to TRBJ1-2, with D maybe TRBD1 (5 bases). Germline CDR1 is LNHDA and CDR2 is SQIVND (reference sequence). The CDR3 loop spans 14 amino acids. Trimming took 4 bases from V and 2 from J, leaving 11 bases between them. In DNA, the CDR3 is TGTGCCAGTAGTAGTGGACAATTAAACTATGGCTACACCTTC. It specifies CASSSGQLNYGYTF.

The chain links TRBV19 to TRBJ1-1, with D tentatively TRBD1 (6 bases). The CDR3 runs to 15 residues. Trimming took off 7 bases at V and 2 bases at J, with 17 bases between the two ends. Per germline, CDR1 LNHDA and CDR2 SQIVND (reference sequence). CDR3: CASKTTGRGNTEAFF. The CDR3 DNA reads TGTGCCAGTAAGACGACAGGACGAGGTAACACTGAAGCTTTCTTT.

The CDR3 loop reads CAISESRQGGNTIYF. The CDR3 DNA follows: TGTGCCATCAGTGAGTCTCGACAGGGTGGAAACACCATATATTTT. The V and J genes are TRBV10-3 and TRBJ1-3; 7 bases align to TRBD1. The CDR3 is 15 amino acids. Germline CDR1 is ENHRY and CDR2 is SYGVKD. V gave up 0 bases and J gave up 3 bases; unmatched junction bases: 2.

This clone has just a few counts. J is TRBJ1-6 and V is TRBV19, with 12 bases identical to TRBD1. Germline CDR1 reads LNHDA; CDR2 reads SQIVND (reference sequence). The CDR3 totals 16 residues. Trimming took 7 bases from V and 7 from J; bases not matched to a gene: 8. CDR3 loop: CASTPRDRGRNSPLHF. In nucleotides, the CDR3 is TGTGCCAGTACCCCCAGGGACAGGGGGCGGAATTCACCCCTCCACTTT.

V gene TRBV7-6 combines with J gene TRBJ2-1; a possible D gene is TRBD2 (5 bases). CDR3 size: 16 residues. Deletions cut 5 bases from V and 3 bases from J, with 17 bases between. CDR1 is SGHVS, CDR2 FNYEAQ, per germline. This CDR3 reads CASSPGDQANYNEQFF. The CDR3 bases are TGTGCCAGCAGCCCCGGGGATCAAGCCAACTACAATGAGCAGTTCTTC.

The rearrangement joins TRBV7-9 to TRBJ1-4; the D gene is possibly TRBD1 (6 bases). In germline, CDR1 is SEHNR, CDR2 FQNEAQ (reference sequence). The CDR3 covers 13 residues. V lost 6 bases, J lost 7 bases, and 12 bases lay in between. CDR3 region: CASSQGSGEKLFF. DNA for the CDR3: TGTGCCAGCAGTCAGGGGAGCGGTGAAAAACTGTTTTTT.

The chain links TRBV9 to TRBJ2-5; TRBD2 agrees at 13 bases. The CDR3 runs to 20 residues. Germline V gives CDR1 SGDLS, CDR2 YYNGEE. Germline trimming cut 3 bases from V and 4 bases from J; bases unmatched to any gene: 18. CDR3 DNA: TGTGCCAGCAGCGAGTGGGGGACTAGCGGGGTCTCTGAACAATCAGAGACCCAGTACTTC. Its translation is CASSEWGTSGVSEQSETQYF. The variable domain in full, with the rest retrieved from reference TRBV9 and TRBJ2-5, is DSGVTQTPKHLITATGQRVTLRCSPRSGDLSVYWYQQSLDQGLQFLIQYYNGEERAKGNILERFSAQQFPDLHSELNLSSLELGDSALYFCASSEWGTSGVSEQSETQYFGPGTRLLVL.

This sequence joins TRBV19 and TRBJ2-4; D perhaps matches TRBD2 (6 bases). The CDR3 runs to 17 residues. V was cut by 4 bases and J by 1 base, with 17 bases left in between. The germline CDR1 and CDR2 sequences are LNHDA and SQIVND (reference sequence). This chain's CDR3 is CASSNPGVAGAKNIQYF. The CDR3 DNA reads TGTGCCAGTAGTAACCCGGGAGTGGCGGGGGCCAAAAACATTCAGTACTTC.

This chain links TRBV7-9 with TRBJ2-1; maybe TRBD1 (5 bases). CDR3 length: 12 residues. Trimming removed 6 bases from V and 9 bases from J, with 12 bases in between. Per germline, CDR1 SEHNR and CDR2 FQNEAQ (reference sequence). Here the CDR3 reads CASSKGKAEQFF. The CDR3 nucleotides are TGTGCCAGCAGTAAGGGGAAGGCTGAGCAGTTCTTC. Looking up the rest from reference TRBV7-9 and TRBJ2-1 gives the full variable domain: DTGVSQNPRHKITKRGQNVTFRCDPISEHNRLYWYRQTLGQGPEFLTYFQNEAQLEKSRLLSDRFSAERPKGSFSTLEIQRTEQGDSAMYLCASSKGKAEQFFGPGTRLTVL.

The chain joins TRBV9 to TRBJ2-7; 11 bases agree with TRBD1. The CDR3 has 14 amino acids. The ends lost 6 bases at V and 7 bases at J; junction bases unmatched: 9. From germline, CDR1 is SGDLS and CDR2 YYNGEE. This CDR3 reads CASNPGQGAKEQYF. DNA of the CDR3: TGTGCCAGCAACCCCGGACAGGGGGCGAAAGAGCAGTACTTC.

The chain uses TRBV24-1 and TRBJ2-2; 11 nucleotides align to TRBD1. Unmatched junction bases numbered 4, after V lost 6 bases and J lost 5 bases. The CDR3 has 15 residues. Germline lookup yields CDR1 KGHDR and CDR2 SFDVKD. The CDR3 loop reads CATSRTGGRTGELFF. CDR3 coding DNA: TGTGCCACCAGTAGGACAGGGGGCCGTACCGGGGAGCTGTTTTTT.

In its sample, this clone was seen a few times. V and J are TRBV5-4 and TRBJ1-2, with D maybe TRBD1 (6 bases). CDR1 and CDR2 (germline): SGHNT, YYREEE (reference sequence). CDR3 length equals 12 residues. Trimming took 8 bases from V and 8 from J, leaving 16 bases between them. The CDR3 nucleotides read TGTGCCAGTTCAGGGGTAGGGCGCGGCTACACCTTC. It encodes CASSGVGRGYTF. Drawing the rest from reference TRBV5-4 and TRBJ1-2, the complete variable domain is ETGVTQSPTHLIKTRGQQVTLRCSSQSGHNTVSWYQQALGQGPQFIFQYYREEENGRGNFPPRFSGLQFPNYSSELNVNALELDDSALYLCASSGVGRGYTFGSGTRLTVV.

The rearrangement joins TRBV3-1 (or the pseudogene TRBV3-2) to TRBJ2-3; 9 nucleotides align to TRBD2. Germline values: CDR1 LGHDT, CDR2 YNNKEL (reference sequence). The CDR3 spans 19 residues. V lost 1 base and J lost 4; bases outside the gene matches: 15. The DNA of the CDR3 is TGTGCCAGCAGCCAAGGGAACTCCTTAGCGGGGGCTAGGGCAGATACGCAGTATTTT. Translation: CASSQGNSLAGARADTQYF.

The table lists this clone with a few counts. This rearrangement joins TRBV5-1 to TRBJ2-3; 7 nucleotides match TRBD1. Germline trimming cut 2 bases from V and 0 bases from J; bases unmatched to any gene: 6. The CDR3 has 16 amino acids. Germline CDR1 and CDR2: SGHRS and YFSETQ. DNA of the CDR3: TGCGCCAGCAGCTTTAATTCAGGGGGAAGCACAGATACGCAGTATTTT. Translated, it gives CASSFNSGGSTDTQYF. The full variable domain, in which reference TRBV5-1 and TRBJ2-3 provide the parts outside the CDR3, is KAGVTQTPRYLIKTRGQQVTLSCSPISGHRSVSWYQQTPGQGLQFLFEYFSETQRNKGNFPGRFSGRQFSNSRSEMNVSTLELGDSALYLCASSFNSGGSTDTQYFGPGTRLTVL.